This TCR beta chain was identified in a study of identical twins. General study findings and limits: There were fewer insertions in abundant cord blood beta clonotypes, but memory repertoires showed no such pattern.

Only healthy Caucasians were included as donors. V was shortened by 0 bases and J by 7 bases, with 19 bases between the two germline ends. Germline V lookup: CDR1 LGHNA, CDR2 YNFKEQ. The length of the CDR3 is 17 residues. TCRdb called the 5' RACE reads again in MiXCR, with one record for every CDR3 protein. Of 1.5 million to 2 million distinct CDR3 sequences listed, about 32% are singletons. About this clonotype: Its target is not known.

This receptor was obtained from a newborn girl in good health. Sequenced sample: cord blood. This chain connects TRBV4-2 to TRBJ1-5, with D maybe TRBD1 (6 bases). CDR3 DNA sequence: TGTGCCAGCAGCCAAGAGTTAGGGGGTCCGACGGGACAGCCCCAGCATTTT. Residues: CASSQELGGPTGQPQHF.